These T cell receptor beta chains were read from a single sample in a study of T cell repertoires in aging, cancer and after chemotherapy. TCRdb redid the calling of the multiplex PCR reads with MiXCR, one entry per CDR3 protein. The sample yields about 15,000 distinct CDR3 sequences, about 50% seen once. What was sequenced was blood. Every receptor here comes from a human donor in good health. The CDR3 runs from the conserved cysteine through the conserved F or W. The D gene is left open where the match is weak. Clone size is given for some rows only: seen once, a few or many times, or a class if the clone is expanded.

. TRBJ2-7 TRBV19 . CASSTPYGAHEQYF TGTGCCAGTAGTACCCCTTATGGGGCCCACGAGCAGTACTTC
TRBD2 TRBJ2-5 TRBV6-2/TRBV6-3 few CATGREETQYF TGTGCCACCGGGAGGGAAGAGACCCAGTACTTC
TRBD1 TRBJ2-7 TRBV29-1 few CSVDNTGGALSEQYF TGCAGCGTCGATAACACAGGGGGCGCGTTGTCCGAGCAGTACTTC
. TRBJ2-2 TRBV12-3/TRBV12-4 . CASSQAYGELFF TGTGCCAGCAGTCAGGCATACGGGGAGCTGTTTTTT
TRBD1 TRBJ2-7 TRBV5-4 . CASSLRTGGSWSFYEQYF TGTGCCAGCAGCTTGCGGACAGGGGGAAGCTGGAGTTTCTACGAGCAGTACTTC
TRBD1 TRBJ2-1 TRBV10-3 few CAIRDSSVNNEQFF TGTGCCATTAGGGACAGCAGCGTTAACAATGAGCAGTTCTTC
TRBD2 TRBJ2-3 TRBV6-1 few CASSGPLGTSAQSTDTQYF TGTGCCAGCAGTGGACCCTTAGGGACTAGCGCGCAAAGCACAGATACGCAGTATTTT
. TRBJ2-7 TRBV5-6 . CASSLQGDYEQYF TGTGCCAGCAGCTTACAGGGTGACTACGAGCAGTACTTC
TRBD2 TRBJ2-1 TRBV6-4 . CASSETSGSNEQFF TGTGCCAGCAGTGAGACTAGCGGGAGCAATGAGCAGTTCTTC
. TRBJ1-2 TRBV19 . CASSMTGPYGYTF TGTGCCAGTAGTATGACAGGACCCTATGGCTACACCTTC
. TRBJ2-7 TRBV12-3/TRBV12-4 medium-sized CAHLPGGSYEQYF TGTGCCCACCTCCCTGGCGGCAGCTACGAGCAGTACTTC
. TRBJ2-7 TRBV19 few CASTRAEGYEQYF TGTGCCAGTACTCGGGCGGAAGGCTACGAGCAGTACTTC
. TRBJ2-3 TRBV29-1 . CSVFYPNTDTQYF TGCAGCGTTTTCTATCCAAACACAGATACGCAGTATTTT
. TRBJ2-6 TRBV27 once CASSLTGPLTGANVLTF TGTGCCAGCAGTTTAACGGGCCCACTAACTGGGGCCAACGTCCTGACTTTC
. TRBJ2-7 TRBV6-6 . CASRAWDGPYEQYF TGTGCCAGCAGAGCATGGGACGGTCCCTACGAGCAGTACTTC
. TRBJ2-7 TRBV12-3/TRBV12-4 . CASSSGAGRNEQYF TGTGCCAGCAGTTCGGGGGCGGGGCGCAACGAGCAGTACTTC
. TRBJ2-7 TRBV6-1 . CACGPLSSYEQYF TGTGCCTGCGGACCTCTTAGCTCCTACGAGCAGTACTTC
TRBD1 TRBJ2-2 TRBV18 . CASSPGTDTGELFF TGTGCCAGCTCACCAGGGACAGATACCGGGGAGCTGTTTTTT
TRBD1 TRBJ2-7 TRBV5-5 few CASSLNLNKGQGTYEQYF TGTGCCAGCAGCTTAAACCTAAACAAAGGACAGGGAACCTACGAGCAGTACTTC
. TRBJ1-2 TRBV7-9 . CASGGPNYGYTF TGTGCCAGCGGCGGCCCTAACTATGGCTACACCTTC
TRBD2 TRBJ2-7 TRBV11-1 medium-sized CASRAYSGRADEQYF TGTGCCAGCAGGGCGTATAGCGGGAGGGCCGACGAGCAGTACTTC
TRBD2 TRBJ2-1 TRBV19 . CASRLGTSAVLSSYNEQFF TGTGCCAGTAGACTAGGGACTAGCGCTGTCTTGAGCTCCTACAATGAGCAGTTCTTC
. TRBJ2-5 TRBV27 . CASRSLGAGETQYF TGTGCCAGCAGAAGTCTTGGGGCTGGGGAGACCCAGTACTTC
. TRBJ2-7 TRBV11-1 . CASSSNRKHFNEQYF TGTGCCAGCAGCTCGAACCGAAAACACTTCAACGAGCAGTACTTC
. TRBJ1-2 TRBV6-5 . CASSLGSYGYTF TGTGCCAGCAGTTTAGGGTCCTATGGCTACACCTTC
TRBD2 TRBJ2-1 TRBV6-4 . CASRWGLAGRSSYNEQFF TGTGCCAGCAGGTGGGGACTAGCGGGGCGGAGCTCCTACAATGAGCAGTTCTTC
TRBD1 TRBJ1-6 TRBV19 few CASSITRTGRSPLHF TGTGCCAGTAGTATAACCAGGACAGGGCGTTCACCCCTCCACTTT
TRBD2 TRBJ2-7 TRBV5-5 once CASSLVRPGGVYEQYF TGTGCCAGCAGCTTGGTCCGACCGGGGGGGGTCTACGAGCAGTACTTC
TRBD2 TRBJ2-1 TRBV19 . CASSRSGRVDEQFF TGTGCCAGTAGTAGGAGCGGGAGGGTCGATGAGCAGTTCTTC
TRBD1 TRBJ2-6 TRBV5-6 few CASSRQGPSGANVLTF TGTGCCAGCAGCCGACAGGGGCCTTCTGGGGCCAACGTCCTGACTTTC
. TRBJ2-7 TRBV29-1 medium-sized CSAADHEQYF TGCAGCGCTGCGGACCACGAGCAGTACTTC
TRBD1 TRBJ1-6 TRBV27 . CASSLQGEYSPLHF TGTGCCAGCAGCCTTCAGGGGGAGTATTCACCCCTCCACTTT
TRBD2 TRBJ2-1 TRBV12-3/TRBV12-4 . CASSHSGSTYNEQFF TGTGCCAGCAGCCATAGCGGGAGCACCTACAATGAGCAGTTCTTC
TRBD2 TRBJ2-7 TRBV29-1 . CSAAPSGFYEQYF TGCAGCGCGGCCCCTAGCGGCTTCTACGAGCAGTACTTC
. TRBJ2-7 TRBV29-1 . CSVVGGAGSYEQYF TGCAGCGTTGTCGGCGGCGCAGGGAGCTACGAGCAGTACTTC
TRBD2 TRBJ2-1 TRBV19 once CASSVTGLVYNEQFF TGTGCCAGTAGTGTGACGGGACTAGTCTACAATGAGCAGTTCTTC
. TRBJ2-2 TRBV7-9 once CASSNYGVSGELFF TGTGCCAGCAGCAATTACGGAGTGAGCGGGGAGCTGTTTTTT
. TRBJ2-5 TRBV29-1 medium-sized CSVEGVVGAETQYF TGCAGCGTTGAAGGGGTGGTGGGAGCAGAGACCCAGTACTTC
. TRBJ1-2 TRBV29-1 . CSVGADYGYTF TGCAGCGTTGGCGCAGATTATGGCTACACCTTC
. TRBJ2-3 TRBV24-1 . CATSDLSGDGVPTDTQYF TGTGCCACCAGTGATTTAAGTGGGGATGGGGTGCCCACAGATACGCAGTATTTT
. TRBJ2-7 TRBV11-1 . CASSSDGLKIYEQYF TGTGCCAGCAGCTCGGACGGATTAAAAATCTACGAGCAGTACTTC
. TRBJ1-2 TRBV27 . CASSLQGYGYTF TGTGCCAGCAGTCTCCAAGGCTATGGCTACACCTTC
. TRBJ2-2 TRBV18 few CASSPRDTNTGELFF TGTGCCAGCTCACCGAGGGATACGAACACCGGGGAGCTGTTTTTT
TRBD1 TRBJ2-7 TRBV19 . CASMPRGRGTGEQYF TGTGCCAGTATGCCCCGGGGCAGGGGGACAGGGGAGCAGTACTTC